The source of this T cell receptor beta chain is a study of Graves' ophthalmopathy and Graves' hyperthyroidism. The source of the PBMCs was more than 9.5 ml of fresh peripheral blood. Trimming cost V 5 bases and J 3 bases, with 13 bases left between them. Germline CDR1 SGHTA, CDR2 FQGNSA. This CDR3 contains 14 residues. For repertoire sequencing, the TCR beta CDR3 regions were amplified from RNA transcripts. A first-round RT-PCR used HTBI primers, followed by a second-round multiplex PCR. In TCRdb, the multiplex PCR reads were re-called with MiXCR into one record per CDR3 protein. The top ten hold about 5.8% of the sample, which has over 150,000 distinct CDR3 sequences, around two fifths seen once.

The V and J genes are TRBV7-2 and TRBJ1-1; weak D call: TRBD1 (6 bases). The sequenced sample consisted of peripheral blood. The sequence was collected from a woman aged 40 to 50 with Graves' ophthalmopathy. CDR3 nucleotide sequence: TGTGCCAGCAGCACGGGCCCAGGGGACACTGAAGCTTTCTTT. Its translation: CASSTGPGDTEAFF.